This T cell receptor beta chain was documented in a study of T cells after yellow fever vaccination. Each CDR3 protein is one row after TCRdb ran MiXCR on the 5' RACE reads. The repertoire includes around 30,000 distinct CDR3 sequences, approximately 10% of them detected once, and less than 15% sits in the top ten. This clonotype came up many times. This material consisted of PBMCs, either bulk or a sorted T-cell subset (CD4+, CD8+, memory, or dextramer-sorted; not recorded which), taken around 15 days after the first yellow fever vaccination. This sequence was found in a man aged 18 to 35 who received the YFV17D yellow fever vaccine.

This CDR3 reads CASSLDANYGYTF. The CDR3, as DNA: TGTGCCAGCAGCTTAGACGCTAACTATGGCTACACCTTC. The genes are TRBV7-2 and TRBJ1-2; D ambiguous. V lost 1 base to trimming and J lost 0 bases, with 3 bases between them. Germline V CDR1 and CDR2: SGHTA, FQGNSA. CDR3 length equals 13 residues.